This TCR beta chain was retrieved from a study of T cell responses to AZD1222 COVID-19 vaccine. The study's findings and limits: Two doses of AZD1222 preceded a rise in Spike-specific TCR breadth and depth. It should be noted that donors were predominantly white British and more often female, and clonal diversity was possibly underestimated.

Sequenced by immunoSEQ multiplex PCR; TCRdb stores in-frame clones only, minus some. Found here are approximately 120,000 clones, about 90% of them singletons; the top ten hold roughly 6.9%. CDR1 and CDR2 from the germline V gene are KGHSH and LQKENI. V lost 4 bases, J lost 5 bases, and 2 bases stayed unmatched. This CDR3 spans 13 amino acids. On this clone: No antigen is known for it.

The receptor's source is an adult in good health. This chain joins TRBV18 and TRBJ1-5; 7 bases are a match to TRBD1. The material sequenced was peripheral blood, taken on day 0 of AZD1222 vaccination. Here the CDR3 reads CASSLDRDQPQHF. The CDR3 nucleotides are TGTGCCAGCTCACTCGACAGGGATCAGCCCCAGCATTTT. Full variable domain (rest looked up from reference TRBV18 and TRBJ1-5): NAGVMQNPRHLVRRRGQEARLRCSPMKGHSHVYWYRQLPEEGLKFMVYLQKENIIDESGMPKERFSAEFPKEGPSILRIQQVVRGDSAAYFCASSLDRDQPQHFGDGTRLSIL.